This entry is about one TCR beta chain. Its antigen is as yet unknown. Some clones are missing from TCRdb's copy, which holds only in-frame ones; the method was immunoSEQ multiplex PCR. The repertoire holds under 50,000 clones, with 95% as singletons. This specimen comes from a study of T cells in tuberculosis. In the study overall: T cells were selected with CD1B tetramers loaded with glucose monomycolate.

Study-level results: Smaller distances to GMM-specific TCRs suggested their expansion in active tuberculosis. Cases with active tuberculosis were adults, while controls were adolescents.

Germline V CDR1 and CDR2: MDHEN, SYDVKM. V was shortened by 5 bases and J by 0 bases, with 11 bases between the two germline ends. This CDR3 comprises 15 residues. Sequencing input: PBMCs. The receptor was isolated from a donor between 5 and 29 years old with latent tuberculosis or without tuberculosis infection. J is TRBJ1-3 and V is TRBV28, with a weak D call TRBD1 (6 bases). The CDR3 spells CASSLSRGSGNTIYF. As DNA, the CDR3 is TGTGCCAGCAGTCTAAGCAGGGGCTCTGGAAACACCATATATTTT.